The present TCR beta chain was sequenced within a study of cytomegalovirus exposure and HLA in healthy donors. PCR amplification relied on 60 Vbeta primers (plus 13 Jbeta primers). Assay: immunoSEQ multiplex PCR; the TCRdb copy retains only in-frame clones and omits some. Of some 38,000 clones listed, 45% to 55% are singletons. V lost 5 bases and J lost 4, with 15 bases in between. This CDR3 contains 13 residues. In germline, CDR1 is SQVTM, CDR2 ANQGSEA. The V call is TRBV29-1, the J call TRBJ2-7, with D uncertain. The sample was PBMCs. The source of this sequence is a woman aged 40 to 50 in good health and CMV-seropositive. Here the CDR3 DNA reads TGCAGCGTTCCCGTCCGAGTCGGGTACGAGCAGTACTTC. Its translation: CSVPVRVGYEQYF.